This TCR beta chain was sequenced during a study of blood T cell repertoires in COVID-19. For the study at large: Sources were T cells, B-cell-depleted T cells, or PBMCs; the material itself was cDNA or gDNA.

Study processing details: Using reference gene primer amplification, nucleated cell counts were estimated. Using immunoSEQ multiplex PCR, the repertoire was profiled, and TCRdb retains in-frame clones only, with some absent. From that table come the V and J calls and clone size; the DNA was used to work out D and trimming. The table has fewer than 350,000 clones, approximately 90% seen once; the top ten hold 2% to 2.5%. Adults between roughly 18 and 90 years of age took part from about two dozen US areas. Participants' own reports of clinical history determined their cohort assignment. Sequenced material: PBMCs or T cells enriched from blood (not recorded which). The receptor comes from a woman aged 40 to 55 with acute COVID-19.

CDR3: CAITKRQGMNTEAFF. The CDR3 coding sequence is TGTGCCATCACAAAAAGACAGGGGATGAACACTGAAGCTTTCTTT. The chain recombines TRBV28 with TRBJ1-1; the match to TRBD1 covers 8 bases. Germline assignment: CDR1 MDHEN and CDR2 SYDVKM. V lost 10 bases, J lost 0 bases, and 10 bases stayed unmatched. The CDR3 length is 15 residues.